This TCR beta chain originates from a study of brain T cells in children with intractable seizures. The CDR3 has 14 residues. The V and J ends lost 4 bases and 7 bases, in that order; junction bases with no gene match: 8. CDR1 is ENHRY and CDR2 is SYGVKD in the germline V gene. The assay was immunoSEQ multiplex PCR, and TCRdb's table has in-frame clones only and misses some. The table has under 400,000 clones, roughly 93% seen once. Stated time point: blood from clinic visit 5 months post-surgery; TSC patient then seizure free. The source of this sequence is a boy under two years old with tuberous sclerosis and intractable seizures. This sample comprised peripheral blood, obtained approximately 5 months after surgery. The V call is TRBV10-3, the J call TRBJ1-2, with 8 bases fitting TRBD1. CDR3 loop: CAISGAGGAGGYTF. In DNA form, the CDR3 reads TGTGCCATCAGTGGAGCAGGGGGCGCGGGTGGCTACACCTTC.